This T cell receptor (beta chain) was recovered during a study of regulatory T cells in long-lasting Graves disease. A word on this clonotype: The antigen remains undetermined.

Study-level results: Between persistent patients, fewer than 3,500 public clonotypes were shared, exceeding the roughly 940 shared between new patients. Persistent disease exhibited a predilection for TRBV28, TRBJ1-2 and TRBJ2-5.

Both iRepertoire HTBI primers and Arm-PCR of CDR3 regions were used to build the TCR beta libraries. One entry per CDR3 protein results from TCRdb running MiXCR on the multiplex PCR reads. The data contain roughly 500,000 distinct CDR3 sequences, roughly 20% of them singletons. This CDR3 region has 14 residues. Germline lookup yields CDR1 LNHDA and CDR2 SQIVND (reference sequence). V dropped 2 bases and J dropped 2 bases, with 10 bases sitting between them. Time point: persistent/refractory GD, antithyroid drugs over 5 years with positive TRAb. The authors made the TCR library using RNA they extracted from PBMCs. Investigators report Graves' disease was diagnosed under American Thyroid Association guidelines.

This specimen was peripheral blood mononuclear cells (PBMCs), taken when the disease was refractory, from a patient treated with antithyroid drugs. The chain employs TRBV19 and TRBJ2-7, with D perhaps TRBD2 (6 bases). This TCR came from a female donor with Graves disease. CDR3 amino acids: CASSISGVPYEQYF. CDR3 nucleotide sequence: TGTGCCAGTAGTATATCGGGAGTTCCCTACGAGCAGTACTTC.